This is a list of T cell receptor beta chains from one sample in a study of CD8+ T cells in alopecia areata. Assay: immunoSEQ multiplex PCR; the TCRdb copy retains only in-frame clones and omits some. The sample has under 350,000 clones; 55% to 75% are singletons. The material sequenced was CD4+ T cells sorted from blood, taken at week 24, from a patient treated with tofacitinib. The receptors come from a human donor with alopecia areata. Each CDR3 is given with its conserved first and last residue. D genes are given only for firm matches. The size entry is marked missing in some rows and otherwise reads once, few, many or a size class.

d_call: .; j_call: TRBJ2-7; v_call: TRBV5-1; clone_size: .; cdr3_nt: TGCGCCAGCAGCTTGGACGGGACTGATCAGTACTTC; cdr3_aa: CASSLDGTDQYF
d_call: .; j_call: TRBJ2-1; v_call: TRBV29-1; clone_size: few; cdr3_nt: TGCAGCGTTGGCTCCCTTTTCGGCAATGAGCAGTTCTTC; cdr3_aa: CSVGSLFGNEQFF
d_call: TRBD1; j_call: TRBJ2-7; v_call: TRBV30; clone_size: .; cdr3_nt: TGTGCCTGGAGTCCACCGGGACAGTTCTACGAGCAGTACTTC; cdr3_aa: CAWSPPGQFYEQYF
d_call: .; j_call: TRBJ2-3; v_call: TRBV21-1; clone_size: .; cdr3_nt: TGTGCCAGCAGCAATCGTTTGGTACCTAGCACAGATACGCAGTATTTT; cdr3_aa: CASSNRLVPSTDTQYF
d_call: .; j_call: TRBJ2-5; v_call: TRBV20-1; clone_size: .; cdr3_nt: TGCAGTGCTCCCAAGGGGGGGACCCAGTACTTC; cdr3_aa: CSAPKGGTQYF
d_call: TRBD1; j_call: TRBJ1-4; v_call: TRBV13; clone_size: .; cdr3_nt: TGTGCCAGCAGCTTATTCGGGACAGGGTATGAAAAACTGTTTTTT; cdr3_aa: CASSLFGTGYEKLFF
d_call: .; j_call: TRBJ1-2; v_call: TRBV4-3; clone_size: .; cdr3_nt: TGCGCCAGCAGCCAAGATTACGATGGGTGGGGCTACACCTTC; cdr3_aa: CASSQDYDGWGYTF
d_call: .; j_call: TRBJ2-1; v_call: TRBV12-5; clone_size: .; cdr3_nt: TGTGCTAGTGGTTTGGTACAGATGGGCGGGGTCATCTACAATGAGCAGTTCTTC; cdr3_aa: CASGLVQMGGVIYNEQFF
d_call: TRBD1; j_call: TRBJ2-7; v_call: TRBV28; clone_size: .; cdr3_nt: TGTGCCAGCAGTCCCGGGGACAGAGGCTCCTACGAGCAGTACTTC; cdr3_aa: CASSPGDRGSYEQYF
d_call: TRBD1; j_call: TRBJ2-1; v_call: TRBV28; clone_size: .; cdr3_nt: TGTGCCAGCAGTTTGGGGGACAGGTCCCCGAGCAATGAGCAGTTCTTC; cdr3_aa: CASSLGDRSPSNEQFF
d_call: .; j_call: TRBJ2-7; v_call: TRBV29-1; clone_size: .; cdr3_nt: TGCAGCGTTTCACAGGCCCCCTCCTACGAGCAGTACTTC; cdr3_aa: CSVSQAPSYEQYF
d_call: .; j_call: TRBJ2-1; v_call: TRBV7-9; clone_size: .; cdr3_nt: TGTGCCAGCAGCTCACGGGGGTTGGAGCAGTTCTTC; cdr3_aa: CASSSRGLEQFF
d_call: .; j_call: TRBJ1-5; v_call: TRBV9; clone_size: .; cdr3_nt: TGTGCCAGCAGCTTAGATGGCAGGCACAGTCAGCCCCAGCATTTT; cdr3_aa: CASSLDGRHSQPQHF
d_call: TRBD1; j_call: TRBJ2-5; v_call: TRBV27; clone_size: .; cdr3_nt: TGTGCCAGCAGTCCCCGGCGGGACAGGGGAGGGACCCAGTACTTC; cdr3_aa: CASSPRRDRGGTQYF
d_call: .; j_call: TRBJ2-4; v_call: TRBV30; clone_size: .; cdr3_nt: TGTGCCTGGAGTTTCGATAGAGGGAACATTCAGTACTTC; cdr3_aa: CAWSFDRGNIQYF
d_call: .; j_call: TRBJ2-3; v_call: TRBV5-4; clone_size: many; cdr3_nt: TGTGCCAGCAGCTACCCTGGGGATACGCAGTATTTT; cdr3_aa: CASSYPGDTQYF
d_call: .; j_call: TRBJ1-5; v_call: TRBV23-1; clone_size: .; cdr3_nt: TGCGCCAGCAGTCAATCTTCCAGGCAGGGAAAGGCCAATCAGCCCCAGCATTTT; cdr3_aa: CASSQSSRQGKANQPQHF
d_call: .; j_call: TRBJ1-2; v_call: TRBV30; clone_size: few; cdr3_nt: TGTGCCTGCCCCGGGCGGGGGCCCGGGGTCTATGGCTACACCTTC; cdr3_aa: CACPGRGPGVYGYTF
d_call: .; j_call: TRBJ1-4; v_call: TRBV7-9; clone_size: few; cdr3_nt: TGCGCCAGCAGCCAACGTTTCCCCCAAGGAGCTAATGAAAAACTGTTTTTT; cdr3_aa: CASSQRFPQGANEKLFF
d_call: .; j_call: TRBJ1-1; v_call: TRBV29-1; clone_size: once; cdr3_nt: TGCAGCGCTAGACTGGGGTTGAATACTGAAGCTTTCTTT; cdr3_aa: CSARLGLNTEAFF
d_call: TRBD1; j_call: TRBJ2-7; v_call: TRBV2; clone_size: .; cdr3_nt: TGTGCCAGCAGGAGGGACAGCGACCACGAGCAGTACTTC; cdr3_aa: CASRRDSDHEQYF
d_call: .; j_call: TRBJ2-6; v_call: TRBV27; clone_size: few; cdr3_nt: TGTGCCAGCAGCCCCCCTGGGGCCAACGTCCTGACTTTC; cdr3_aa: CASSPPGANVLTF
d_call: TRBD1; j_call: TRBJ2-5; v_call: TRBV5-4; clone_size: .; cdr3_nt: TGTGCCAGCAGCTTGGGGACAGGGTTTCGAGAGACCCAGTACTTC; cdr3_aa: CASSLGTGFRETQYF
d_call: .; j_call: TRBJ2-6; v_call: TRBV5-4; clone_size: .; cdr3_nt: TGTGCCAGCAGCTTGGCCATCGGCGTAACAGGTGTCCTGACTTTC; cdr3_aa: CASSLAIGVTGVLTF
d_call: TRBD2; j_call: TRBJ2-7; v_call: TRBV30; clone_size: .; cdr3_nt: TGTGCCTTAGCCGGGACTAGCGGGGGGAGAGGGGCCTACGAGCAGTACTTC; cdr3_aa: CALAGTSGGRGAYEQYF
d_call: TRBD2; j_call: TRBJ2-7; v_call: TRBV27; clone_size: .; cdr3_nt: TGTGCCAGCAGTCAATACGCCCCCAGTAGCGGGGGCCCCTACGAGCAGTACTTC; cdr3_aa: CASSQYAPSSGGPYEQYF
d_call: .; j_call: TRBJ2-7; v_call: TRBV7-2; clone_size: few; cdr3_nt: TGTGCCAGCAGCTTACAGGGTTGGGAGCAGTACTTC; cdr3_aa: CASSLQGWEQYF
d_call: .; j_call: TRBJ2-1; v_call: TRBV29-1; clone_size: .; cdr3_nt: TGCAGCGTGAGGACAGACTACAATGAGCAGTTCTTC; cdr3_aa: CSVRTDYNEQFF
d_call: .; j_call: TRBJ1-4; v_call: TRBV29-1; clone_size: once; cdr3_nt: TGCAGCGTGGGAGGGAAGAGCGGCGAAAAACTGTTTTTT; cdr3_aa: CSVGGKSGEKLFF
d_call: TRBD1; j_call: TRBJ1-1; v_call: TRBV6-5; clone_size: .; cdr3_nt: TGTGCCAGCAGTAAGGGGGCCTACACTGAAGCTTTCTTT; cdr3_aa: CASSKGAYTEAFF